This T cell receptor (beta chain) was sequenced in a study of blood T cells in healthy people across ages. Regarding the study as a whole: Unknown CMV status may confound age-related changes in expanded clones.

With respect to this clonotype: Its antigen is still unknown.

Next came a second PCR, run for roughly 6 to 11 cycles, which used a sample-barcoded 5' primer along with a J-beta primer mix. TCRdb used MiXCR to reprocess the 5' RACE reads, holding one entry per CDR3 protein. The data contain more than 800,000 distinct CDR3 sequences, more than 35% of them singletons. The germline CDR1 and CDR2 sequences are SQVTM and ANQGSEA. Trimming took 7 bases from V and 0 from J, leaving 9 bases between them. The CDR3 is 12 residues long. The sample comprised blood. The chain has TRBV29-1 and TRBJ1-2, with no clear D. This sequence was found in a woman aged 55-70 years in good health. The CDR3 protein is CSAQQTNYGYTF. The DNA for the CDR3 is TGCAGCGCCCAGCAGACTAACTATGGCTACACCTTC.